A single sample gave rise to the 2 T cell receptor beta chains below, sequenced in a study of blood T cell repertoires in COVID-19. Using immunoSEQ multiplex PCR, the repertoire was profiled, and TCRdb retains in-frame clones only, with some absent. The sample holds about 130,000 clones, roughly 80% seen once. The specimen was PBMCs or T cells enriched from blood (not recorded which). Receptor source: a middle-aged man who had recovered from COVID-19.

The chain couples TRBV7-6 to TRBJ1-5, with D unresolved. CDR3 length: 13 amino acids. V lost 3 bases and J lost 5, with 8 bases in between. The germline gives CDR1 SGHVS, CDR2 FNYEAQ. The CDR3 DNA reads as TGTGCCAGCAGCTTCTCGGAGGATCAGCCCCAGCATTTT. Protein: CASSFSEDQPQHF.

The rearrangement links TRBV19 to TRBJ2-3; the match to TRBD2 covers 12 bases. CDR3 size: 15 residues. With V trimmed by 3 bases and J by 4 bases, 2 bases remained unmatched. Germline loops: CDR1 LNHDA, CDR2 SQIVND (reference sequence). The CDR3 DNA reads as TGTGCCAGTAGTATGCCTAGCGGGGGGGCAGATACGCAGTATTTT. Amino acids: CASSMPSGGADTQYF.